The 32 T cell receptor beta chains given below trace back to one sample, sequenced in a study of T cells after yellow fever vaccination. MiXCR was run by TCRdb on the 5' RACE reads, yielding one entry per CDR3 protein. Counted here are 400,000 or so distinct CDR3 sequences, roughly 6.2% occurring once; the ten biggest clones make up about 15%. The input for sequencing was PBMCs, taken 5 days after the yellow fever booster vaccination. The origin of the receptors is a man aged 25 to 40 who received the YFV17D yellow fever vaccine.

The chain recombines TRBV5-1 with TRBJ2-1; possible D gene TRBD1, 5 bases. Germline CDR1 reads SGHRS; CDR2 reads YFSETQ. The CDR3 length is 14 residues. The V end lost 1 base, the J end lost 8 bases, and 13 bases lay between the germline ends. CDR3 loop: CASSLLRDSYEQFF. The CDR3 DNA follows: TGCGCCAGCAGCTTGCTCAGGGATTCATATGAGCAGTTCTTC.

Concerning this clonotype itself: This could be a read error, since a much larger clone is one nucleotide away. The chain combines TRBV12-3 or TRBV12-4 with TRBJ1-5; TRBD1 matches at 7 bases. The CDR3 length is 14 residues. CDR3 residues: CASRPGTVSEPQRF. As DNA, the CDR3 is TGTGCCAGCAGACCGGGGACAGTGAGCGAGCCCCAGCGTTTT.

Only a few counts were recorded for this clonotype. The rearrangement joins TRBV6-5 to TRBJ1-4; 8 nucleotides match TRBD1. CDR3 length: 18 residues. V dropped 2 bases and J dropped 1; count of bases not matched to a gene: 9. Germline V gene data show CDR1 as MNHEY and CDR2 as SVGAGI. The CDR3 DNA reads as TGTGCCAGCAGTTACGGACAGGGAGTATCAAGAACTAATGAAAAACTGTTTTTT. Protein sequence: CASSYGQGVSRTNEKLFF.

This clonotype was observed a handful of times. The V and J genes are TRBV5-6 and TRBJ2-7, with 7 bases that match TRBD1. V lost 4 bases to trimming and J lost 4 bases; unmatched junction nucleotides: 8. The CDR3 length is 14 residues. Per the germline V gene, CDR1 is SGHDT and CDR2 is YYEEEE. The CDR3 reads CASSKTGTEYEQYF. CDR3 nucleotides: TGTGCCAGCAGCAAAACCGGGACAGAATACGAGCAGTACTTC. The full variable domain, in which reference TRBV5-6 and TRBJ2-7 provide the parts outside the CDR3, is DAGVTQSPTHLIKTRGQQVTLRCSPKSGHDTVSWYQQALGQGPQFIFQYYEEEERQRGNFPDRFSGHQFPNYSSELNVNALLLGDSALYLCASSKTGTEYEQYFGPGTRLTVT.

The DNA for the CDR3 is TGCAGTGCTAGTAGGGACAGTTCCGGGGAGCTGTTTTTT. It yields the protein CSASRDSSGELFF. V is TRBV20-1 and J is TRBJ2-2, with 7 nucleotides matching TRBD1. The CDR3 is 13 residues long. Germline V gene lookup returns CDR1 DFQATT and CDR2 SNEGSKA (reference sequence). V lost 3 bases, J lost 6 bases, and 4 bases stayed unmatched.

The chain has TRBV18 and TRBJ2-7; 9 positions agree with TRBD1. The trim removed 6 bases at V and 0 bases at J, leaving 9 bases unmatched. The CDR3 has 16 amino acids. Per germline, CDR1 KGHSH and CDR2 LQKENI. The CDR3 loop reads CASSPAGTGSSYEQYF. CDR3 sequence (DNA): TGTGCCAGCTCGCCGGCCGGGACAGGGAGCTCCTACGAGCAGTACTTC.

The rearrangement links TRBV4-3 to TRBJ1-3; TRBD1 is a possible D gene (6 bases). The CDR3 runs 16 residues. V dropped 3 bases and J dropped 4 bases, with 16 bases sitting between them. In germline, CDR1 is LGHNA, CDR2 YSLEER. The CDR3 protein is CASSQAPYTGGNTIYF. The DNA for the CDR3 is TGCGCCAGCAGCCAGGCCCCTTACACAGGGGGAAACACCATATATTTT.

This clonotype showed up just a few times. The chain uses TRBV14 and TRBJ1-1; D is unresolved. CDR3 length: 10 amino acids. Germline V lookup: CDR1 SGHDN, CDR2 FVKESK. V was trimmed by 4 bases and J by 10 bases, leaving 7 bases between them. The CDR3 loop reads CASSRGAAFF. Here the CDR3 DNA reads TGTGCCAGCAGCCGGGGAGCAGCTTTCTTT.

The genes are TRBV7-9 and TRBJ1-5, with D unresolved. The V end lost 1 base, the J end lost 1 base, and 5 bases lay between the germline ends. The CDR3 has 14 residues. From germline, CDR1 is SEHNR and CDR2 FQNEAQ (reference sequence). The CDR3 nucleotides read TGTGCCAGCAGCTTAGGGGTGAGCAATCAGCCCCAGCATTTT. The encoded protein is CASSLGVSNQPQHF.

The sample holds a few counts of this clonotype. The rearrangement uses TRBV6-1 and TRBJ1-6; 8 positions agree with TRBD1. This CDR3 comprises 14 residues. From germline, CDR1 is MNHNS and CDR2 SASEGT. V lost 7 bases, J lost 7 bases, and 6 bases stayed unmatched. CDR3 coding DNA: TGTGCCAGCAAAACAGGGGGGCCCAATTCACCCCTCCACTTT. Amino acid sequence: CASKTGGPNSPLHF.

This clonotype appeared a few times. This chain links TRBV5-4 with TRBJ2-1, with 11 bases identical to TRBD2. Trimming took 0 bases from V and 10 from J; bases not matched to a gene: 3. CDR3 size: 14 residues. The V gene's germline CDR1 is SGHNT and CDR2 YYREEE (reference sequence). The CDR3 DNA is TGTGCCAGCAGCTTGGAGTCTAGCGGGAGGGAGCAGTTCTTC. Residues: CASSLESSGREQFF.

In this sample, this clonotype turned up many times. The chain combines TRBV29-1 with TRBJ2-3; 7 bases align to TRBD2. The CDR3 contains 13 residues. Germline-derived CDR1 and CDR2 are SQVTM and ANQGSEA. V trimming: 2 bases; J trimming: 4 bases; junction bases outside the gene matches: 3. CDR3 sequence reads: CSVEPGGPDTQYF. In nucleotides, the CDR3 is TGCAGCGTTGAACCGGGGGGACCAGATACGCAGTATTTT.

The table lists this clonotype with many counts. The genes are TRBV30 and TRBJ2-1; TRBD2 might be the D (6 bases). The CDR3 spans 15 residues. Germline CDR1 is GTSNPN and CDR2 is SVGIG (reference sequence). V lost 3 bases to trimming and J lost 3 bases, with 15 bases between them. The CDR3 is CAWSVGGGFYNEQFF. Written as DNA, the CDR3 is TGTGCCTGGAGCGTCGGGGGAGGCTTCTACAATGAGCAGTTCTTC.

The table lists this clonotype with many counts. The CDR3 sequence is CASSSRTSGTGTDTQYF. In DNA, the CDR3 is TGTGCCAGCAGCTCCCGGACTAGCGGGACGGGCACAGATACGCAGTATTTT. This rearrangement joins TRBV9 to TRBJ2-3; 12 nucleotides align to TRBD2. Unmatched junction bases numbered 7, after V lost 4 bases and J lost 1 base. The CDR3 covers 17 residues. Germline values: CDR1 SGDLS, CDR2 YYNGEE.

In its sample, this clonotype was seen many times. The rearrangement uses TRBV2 and TRBJ1-4; no reliable D call. This CDR3 has 13 amino acids. Germline CDR1 and CDR2: SNHLY and FYNNEI. With 6 bases removed from V and 0 bases from J, the gap between germline ends came to 5 bases. The DNA of the CDR3 is TGTGCCAGCAGGCCGGCAACTAATGAAAAACTGTTTTTT. Translated, it gives CASRPATNEKLFF.

This clonotype was counted a few times. V is TRBV10-3 and J is TRBJ2-7, with TRBD1 identical over 11 bases. The CDR3 sequence is 16 residues long. Unmatched junction bases numbered 7, after V lost 3 bases and J lost 3 bases. Germline CDR1 is ENHRY and CDR2 is SYGVKD. The CDR3 DNA is TGTGCCATCAGTGAATGGGGGGGACAGGGGGACTACGAGCAGTACTTC. Protein: CAISEWGGQGDYEQYF.

This clonotype has a count of ten or more. The V gene is TRBV2, the J gene TRBJ2-2, with 13 nucleotides matching TRBD2. With V trimmed by 6 bases and J by 6 bases, 7 bases remained unmatched. Per germline, CDR1 SNHLY and CDR2 FYNNEI. The CDR3 extends over 16 amino acids. The DNA for the CDR3 is TGTGCCAGCAGGGCGACTAGCGGGAGGACATCCGGGGAGCTGTTTTTT. Its protein product is CASRATSGRTSGELFF.

This clonotype was recorded a few times. The gene calls are TRBV20-1 and TRBJ2-1; 8 nucleotides align to TRBD2. V lost 0 bases and J lost 4; bases outside the gene matches: 8. Germline V CDR1 and CDR2: DFQATT, SNEGSKA (reference sequence). The CDR3 runs 16 residues. DNA of the CDR3: TGCAGTGCTAGAGATCCAAGGAGCGGGAGTTACAATGAGCAGTTCTTC. It codes for CSARDPRSGSYNEQFF.

Only a few counts were recorded for this clonotype. This chain joins TRBV11-2 and TRBJ1-3; D is ambiguous. The germline V gene encodes CDR1 SGHAT and CDR2 FQNNGV. V was pared by 3 bases and J by 4 bases, with 10 bases between. There are 14 residues in the CDR3. The CDR3 DNA sequence: TGTGCCAGCAGCTTGCAGAAGGGAGGAAACACCATATATTTT. This codes for CASSLQKGGNTIYF.

This clonotype turned up a few times. At one boundary the junction diverges from the germline segment, which might be a read error. V and J are TRBV3-1 and TRBJ2-1; the match to TRBD2 covers 7 bases. The CDR3 has 17 amino acids. CDR1 and CDR2 from the germline V gene are LGHDT and YNNKEL (reference sequence). The CDR3 nucleotides are TGTGCCTGCAGCCGCCCAGAGGGTGGCGGGAGTAGGAATGAGCAGTTCTTC. Translation gives CACSRPEGGGSRNEQFF.

This clonotype was seen ten or more times. The rearrangement uses TRBV6-5 and TRBJ2-7; D unresolved. Germline V lookup: CDR1 MNHEY, CDR2 SVGAGI. V lost 5 bases, J lost 5 bases, and 10 bases lay in between. The CDR3 covers 12 residues. The CDR3 sequence: CASSSSSDEQYF. CDR3 bases: TGTGCCAGCAGTAGTAGCAGCGACGAGCAGTACTTC.

In this sample, this clonotype turned up a few times. CDR3 in DNA: TGTGCCAGCAGCTTAGATTCTACCTCCTACAATGAGCAGTTCTTC. Translated, it gives CASSLDSTSYNEQFF. The rearrangement links TRBV7-2 to TRBJ2-1; no clear D gene. The CDR3 length is 15 residues. Trimming shortened V by 1 base and J by 0 bases, and 7 bases separated the two germline ends. Germline V CDR1 and CDR2: SGHTA, FQGNSA.

The chain carries TRBV5-1 and TRBJ1-2; 8 bases are a match to TRBD1. The junction had 9 bases not matched to a gene; V was cut back by 3 bases and J by 2 bases. The CDR3 runs 16 residues. Germline loops: CDR1 SGHRS, CDR2 YFSETQ. CDR3: CASSSYRGEVNYGYTF. The CDR3 region has the DNA TGCGCCAGCAGCTCCTACAGGGGGGAAGTAAACTATGGCTACACCTTC.

This clonotype showed up just a few times. This rearrangement joins TRBV20-1 to TRBJ2-2; D may match TRBD1 or TRBD2 (5 bases each). Germline values: CDR1 DFQATT, CDR2 SNEGSKA (reference sequence). V was shortened by 2 bases and J by 7 bases, with 17 bases between the two germline ends. The CDR3 has 15 amino acids. CDR3 protein: CSARTPGRPGGELFF. CDR3 bases: TGCAGTGCTAGAACTCCGGGGCGGCCTGGCGGGGAGCTGTTTTTT.

This clonotype was found a few times. The V and J genes are TRBV11-1 and TRBJ2-2, with D perhaps being TRBD1 or TRBD2 (5 bases each). V lost 3 bases and J 5 bases, leaving 28 bases between the germline ends. This CDR3 region has 20 residues. Per germline, CDR1 SGHAT and CDR2 FQDESV (reference sequence). In DNA, the CDR3 is TGTGCCAGCAGCTTTTATCGCCGGGGCTCCGGGTCCTTTCCGACCGGGGAGCTGTTTTTT. Its translation is CASSFYRRGSGSFPTGELFF.

The chain carries TRBV5-1 and TRBJ2-7, with TRBD2 matching over 7 bases. Germline V gene sequence: CDR1 SGHRS, CDR2 YFSETQ. This CDR3 spans 16 amino acids. V lost 7 bases, J lost 3 bases, and 16 bases stayed unmatched. Written as DNA, the CDR3 is TGCGCCAGCTCCCCTCTGGGGGGGGGAGCGAACTACGAGCAGTACTTC. It specifies CASSPLGGGANYEQYF.

This clonotype has just a few counts. This chain connects TRBV12-3 or TRBV12-4 to TRBJ2-2, with D possibly matching TRBD1 (6 bases). V was trimmed by 5 bases and J by 1 base, leaving 11 bases between them. The CDR3 is made up of 15 amino acids. CDR3 in DNA: TGTGCCAGCAGTACAGGGAGTAGGAACACCGGGGAGCTGTTTTTT. Encoded protein: CASSTGSRNTGELFF.

This rearrangement joins TRBV6-6 to TRBJ2-1; D unresolved. V shed 0 bases and J shed 7 bases, with 4 bases lying between them. CDR1 and CDR2 from the germline V gene are MNHNY and SVGAGI (reference sequence). The CDR3 runs 12 residues. The CDR3 protein is CASSYSLNEQFF. DNA for the CDR3: TGTGCCAGCAGTTACTCACTGAATGAGCAGTTCTTC.

This chain uses TRBV7-2 with TRBJ2-3, with a weak D call TRBD2 (5 bases). The CDR3 spans 14 residues. V lost 6 bases to trimming and J lost 4 bases, with 14 bases between them. Germline V CDR1 and CDR2: SGHTA, FQGNSA. Written as DNA, the CDR3 is TGTGCCAGCAGTCGCGGCGCGGGTCCAGATACGCAGTATTTT. This gives the protein CASSRGAGPDTQYF.

CDR3 residues: CASSQDGGTGPGELFF. In DNA form, the CDR3 reads TGCGCCAGCAGCCAAGACGGCGGGACTGGGCCCGGGGAGCTGTTTTTT. This chain connects TRBV4-1 to TRBJ2-2; TRBD2 might be the D (6 bases). This CDR3 region has 16 residues. Trimming pared 0 bases from V and 6 bases from J, leaving 14 bases between. Germline V gene sequence: CDR1 MGHRA, CDR2 YSYEKL.

This sequence joins TRBV30 and TRBJ2-1; perhaps TRBD1 as D (6 bases). V lost 5 bases and J 6 bases, leaving 8 bases between the germline ends. The CDR3 consists of 11 residues. Germline lookup yields CDR1 GTSNPN and CDR2 SVGIG (reference sequence). The CDR3 DNA sequence: TGTGCCTGGGACAGGCTCAATGAGCAGTTCTTC. It yields the protein CAWDRLNEQFF.

The CDR3 DNA reads TGTGCCAGCAGCACCGGGACCCTTATCACAGATACGCAGTATTTT. This gives the protein CASSTGTLITDTQYF. The chain links TRBV6-5 to TRBJ2-3; D is tentatively TRBD1 or TRBD2 (5 bases each). The CDR3 consists of 15 residues. V shed 6 bases and J shed 2 bases, with 15 bases lying between them. The germline gives CDR1 MNHEY, CDR2 SVGAGI.